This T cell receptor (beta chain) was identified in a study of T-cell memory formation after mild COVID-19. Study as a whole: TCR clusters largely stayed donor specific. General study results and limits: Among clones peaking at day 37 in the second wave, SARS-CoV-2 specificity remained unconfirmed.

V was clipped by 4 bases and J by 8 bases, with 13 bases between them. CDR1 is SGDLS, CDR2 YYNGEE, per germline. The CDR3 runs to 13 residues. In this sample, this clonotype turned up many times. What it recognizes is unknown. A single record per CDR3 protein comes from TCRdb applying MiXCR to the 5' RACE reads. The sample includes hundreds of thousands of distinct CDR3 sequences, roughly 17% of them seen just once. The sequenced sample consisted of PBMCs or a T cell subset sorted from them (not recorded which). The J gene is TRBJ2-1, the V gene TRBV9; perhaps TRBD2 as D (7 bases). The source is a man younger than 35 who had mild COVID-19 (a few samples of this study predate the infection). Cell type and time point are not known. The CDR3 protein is CASSSEGGYEQFF. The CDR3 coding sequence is TGTGCCAGCAGCTCAGAGGGGGGGTATGAGCAGTTCTTC.